This paragraph covers one T cell receptor beta chain sequence. Repertoires were generated with immunoSEQ multiplex PCR, while TCRdb's copy carries only in-frame clones and drops some. The sample contains about 53,000 clones, 92% of which appear only once. The sample is drawn from a study of T cell changes during pregnancy in multiple sclerosis. There are 14 residues in the CDR3. In germline, CDR1 is SNHLY, CDR2 FYNNEI. The trim removed 4 bases at V and 5 bases at J, leaving 2 bases unmatched. The material was CD4+ T cells from peripheral blood mononuclear cells, obtained in the third trimester of pregnancy. The chain carries TRBV2 and TRBJ2-5, with 12 bases that match TRBD2. The TCR originated in a female donor with multiple sclerosis, enrolled in a pregnancy study. The CDR3 loop is CASSAGTSGETQYF. The CDR3 DNA sequence: TGTGCCAGCAGTGCCGGGACTAGCGGGGAGACCCAGTACTTC.